Below are 13 T cell receptor beta chains sequenced from a single sample in a study of Ad26.COV2.S vaccination and SARS-CoV-2 variants. This sample's treatment: roughly 20 received Ad26.COV2.S at low or high dose, single or two shots; 5 received placebo; per-sample allocation not given. After the first vaccine or placebo injection, samples were drawn on day 63. Sequencing used immunoSEQ multiplex PCR; TCRdb keeps in-frame clones, though not all of them. The sample shows about 350,000 clones, 75% to 90% of them seen only once. Sequencing was performed on peripheral blood, taken in a trial of Ad26.COV2.S vaccine versus placebo. The receptors derive from a person aged 18-60 years who received the Ad26.COV2.S COVID-19 vaccine or a placebo.

CDR3 DNA sequence: TGTGCCAGCAGCTTAGGGCAACCTCAGCTCTGGGTAGGCTCTGGGGCCAACGTCCTGACTTTC. Translating it yields CASSLGQPQLWVGSGANVLTF. The V call is TRBV7-6, the J call TRBJ2-6; no firm D call. Germline V gene data show CDR1 as SGHVS and CDR2 as FNYEAQ. Trimming removed 1 base from V and 0 bases from J, with 22 bases in between. This CDR3 has 21 amino acids.

Concerning this clone: At one end, the junction sequence differs from germline, possibly due to a read error. V gene TRBV16 combines with J gene TRBJ2-2; 7 nucleotides match TRBD1. Germline CDR1 KGHSY, CDR2 FQNENV. This CDR3 is 14 amino acids long. CDR3 sequence: CASSRGQNSGELFF. CDR3 nucleotides: TGTGCCAGCAGCCGGGGACAGAACTCCGGGGAGCTGTTTTTT. Looking up the rest from reference TRBV16 and TRBJ2-2 gives the full variable domain: GEEVAQTPKHLVRGEGQKAKLYCAPIKGHSYVFWYQQVLKNEFKFLISFQNENVFDETGMPKERFSAKCLPNSPCSLEIQATKLEDSAVYFCASSRGQNSGELFFGEGSRLTVL.

In this sample, this clone turned up a few times. The rearrangement joins TRBV2 to TRBJ1-2, with 7 bases identical to TRBD1. Germline V gene data show CDR1 as SNHLY and CDR2 as FYNNEI. The CDR3 totals 14 residues. Germline trimming cut 4 bases from V and 3 bases from J; bases unmatched to any gene: 5. This CDR3 is CASSVTGAYYGYTF. The DNA for the CDR3 is TGTGCCAGCAGTGTCACAGGGGCATACTATGGCTACACCTTC. Supplemented by reference TRBV2 and TRBJ1-2, the full variable domain reads EPEVTQTPSHQVTQMGQEVILRCVPISNHLYFYWYRQILGQKVEFLVSFYNNEISEKSEIFDDQFSVERPDGSNFTLKIRSTKLEDSAMYFCASSVTGAYYGYTFGSGTRLTVV.

The genes are TRBV10-3 and TRBJ1-1, with D possibly matching TRBD1 (6 bases). This CDR3 contains 14 residues. V was cut by 5 bases and J by 5 bases, with 15 bases left in between. Germline values: CDR1 ENHRY, CDR2 SYGVKD. This chain's CDR3 is CAISPRGGKTEAFF. The CDR3 DNA reads as TGTGCCATCAGTCCGCGGGGGGGCAAAACTGAAGCTTTCTTT.

The V and J genes are TRBV20-1 and TRBJ1-5; no definite D call. The ends were cut back, 3 bases at V and 1 base at J, with 10 bases in the middle. Per germline, CDR1 DFQATT and CDR2 SNEGSKA (reference sequence). The CDR3 length is 14 residues. The DNA for the CDR3 is TGCAGTGCTAGTGGCCTCAGCAGCAATCAGCCCCAGCATTTT. Translating it yields CSASGLSSNQPQHF.

This chain joins TRBV6-5 and TRBJ1-1; tentatively, D is TRBD1 (5 bases). V was pared by 6 bases and J by 5 bases, with 19 bases between. Germline V CDR1 and CDR2: MNHEY, SVGAGI. The CDR3 has 15 amino acids. The CDR3 spells CASRTSSSWGTEAFF. The CDR3 nucleotides read TGTGCCAGCAGGACCTCTTCTAGTTGGGGGACTGAAGCTTTCTTT.

This chain connects TRBV11-2 to TRBJ1-1; D is uncertain. V dropped 2 bases and J dropped 5 bases, with 15 bases sitting between them. This CDR3 is 15 amino acids long. Germline lookup yields CDR1 SGHAT and CDR2 FQNNGV. This CDR3 is CASSLSVGVGTEAFF. The DNA for the CDR3 is TGTGCCAGCAGCTTAAGTGTAGGCGTTGGGACTGAAGCTTTCTTT.

J is TRBJ1-2 and V is TRBV7-9; TRBD1 matches 12 bases. The CDR3 is 18 residues long. V shed 5 bases, J shed 6 bases, and the junction held 16 bases outside the gene matches. Germline V gene data show CDR1 as SEHNR and CDR2 as FQNEAQ (reference sequence). This CDR3 reads CASSPPHRDRGRRDGYTF. The DNA of the CDR3 is TGTGCCAGCAGCCCTCCCCACCGGGACAGGGGGCGCCGTGATGGCTACACCTTC.

The chain recombines TRBV23-1 with TRBJ1-5, with unresolved D. TRBV23-1 is marked as an open reading frame, function uncertain. V was shortened by 7 bases and J by 0 bases, with 1 base between the two germline ends. The CDR3 spans 11 residues. CDR3 residues: CASNSNQPQHF. The CDR3, as DNA: TGCGCCAGCAATAGCAATCAGCCCCAGCATTTT.

V and J are TRBV11-2 and TRBJ2-7; D remains unclear. CDR1 and CDR2 (germline): SGHAT, FQNNGV. The V end lost 1 base, the J end lost 5 bases, and 6 bases lay between the germline ends. The CDR3 runs to 12 residues. The DNA of the CDR3 is TGTGCCAGCAGCTTAGTCGCTAACGAGCAGTACTTC. Its translation: CASSLVANEQYF.

The rearrangement joins TRBV29-1 to TRBJ1-1; D is ambiguous. Trimming removed 0 bases at V and 7 bases at J, with 12 bases between. CDR1 and CDR2 (germline): SQVTM, ANQGSEA. The CDR3 length is 13 residues. CDR3: CSVEDRQASEAFF. The DNA of the CDR3 is TGCAGCGTTGAAGATCGTCAGGCAAGTGAAGCTTTCTTT.

This chain joins TRBV5-5 and TRBJ2-3; D may be TRBD2 (7 bases). V was pared by 4 bases and J by 0 bases, with 15 bases between. The CDR3 length is 16 residues. Looked up from germline, CDR1 is SGHKS and CDR2 is YYEKEE (reference sequence). The CDR3 DNA is TGTGCCAGCAGCCGCGTCGAGGGGGGGAGCACAGATACGCAGTATTTT. Its translation: CASSRVEGGSTDTQYF.

The chain couples TRBV12-5 to TRBJ2-7; 14 nucleotides line up with TRBD2. V dropped 4 bases and J dropped 2; count of bases not matched to a gene: 1. The germline V gene encodes CDR1 LGHNT and CDR2 FRNRAP. This CDR3 comprises 15 residues. In nucleotides, the CDR3 is TGTGCTAGTGGTTCGGGACTAGCGGGGGCCTACGAGCAGTACTTC. It translates to CASGSGLAGAYEQYF. The whole variable domain, remainder taken from reference TRBV12-5 and TRBJ2-7, is DARVTQTPRHKVTEMGQEVTMRCQPILGHNTVFWYRQTMMQGLELLAYFRNRAPLDDSGMPKDRFSAEMPDATLATLKIQPSEPRDSAVYFCASGSGLAGAYEQYFGPGTRLTVT.